One and the same sample provided the 17 T cell receptor beta chains below, sequenced in a study of shared T cell receptors in the human thymus. Sequenced by immunoSEQ multiplex PCR; TCRdb stores in-frame clones only, minus some. The sample lists hundreds of thousands of clones, over 75% occurring once. The same sample was also studied in work on human thymus T cells.

The source material was thymocytes. The receptors were gathered from a boy in the first two years of life with a congenital heart defect.

This chain links TRBV6-5 with TRBJ2-7; 10 bases agree with TRBD1. From germline, CDR1 is MNHEY and CDR2 SVGAGI. V shed 5 bases, J shed 4 bases, and the junction held 5 bases outside the gene matches. The length of the CDR3 is 14 residues. This chain's CDR3 is CASSKGQGIYEQYF. CDR3 sequence (DNA): TGTGCCAGCAGTAAGGGACAGGGGATTTACGAGCAGTACTTC.

This chain joins TRBV28 and TRBJ2-5, with a weak D call TRBD1 (5 bases). V lost 2 bases to trimming and J lost 5 bases, with 21 bases between them. Germline loops: CDR1 MDHEN, CDR2 SYDVKM. This CDR3 comprises 17 residues. CDR3 loop: CASSLPSSAAKGETQYF. The CDR3 DNA reads as TGTGCCAGCAGTTTACCCTCCTCGGCAGCAAAGGGGGAGACCCAGTACTTC.

This chain connects TRBV27 to TRBJ1-4; D call uncertain. Trimming cost V 5 bases and J 7 bases, with 11 bases left between them. Germline lookup yields CDR1 MNHEY and CDR2 SMNVEV (reference sequence). The CDR3 consists of 13 residues. In DNA, the CDR3 is TGTGCCAGCAGTCCCTTCGTTAGTGAAAAACTGTTTTTT. Translating gives CASSPFVSEKLFF.

V and J are TRBV4-1 and TRBJ2-1, with 13 positions matching TRBD2. CDR3 length: 19 residues. Germline trimming cut 4 bases from V and 0 bases from J; bases unmatched to any gene: 9. The germline V gene encodes CDR1 MGHRA and CDR2 YSYEKL. CDR3 bases: TGCGCCAGCAGCCGGCCGGGACTAGCGGGGACAAGCTCCTACAATGAGCAGTTCTTC. Translation: CASSRPGLAGTSSYNEQFF.

The rearrangement joins TRBV27 to TRBJ1-6, with TRBD1 matching over 8 bases. This CDR3 is built from 15 residues. Germline loops: CDR1 MNHEY, CDR2 SMNVEV (reference sequence). V lost 5 bases and J lost 9; bases outside the gene matches: 9. In DNA form, the CDR3 reads TGTGCCAGCAGTACCAGACAGGGGATAGGTTCACCCCTCCACTTT. Translating gives CASSTRQGIGSPLHF.

The chain combines TRBV7-8 with TRBJ1-5; 10 nucleotides agree with TRBD1. Looked up from germline, CDR1 is SGHVS and CDR2 is FQNEAQ. This CDR3 region has 21 residues. With 5 bases clipped from V and 1 base from J, the junction kept 20 bases outside the gene matches. The CDR3 protein is CASSVRDPGQGPFRSNQPQHF. CDR3 in DNA: TGTGCCAGCAGCGTCCGAGATCCGGGACAGGGGCCGTTTAGGAGCAATCAGCCCCAGCATTTT.

The chain recombines TRBV19 with TRBJ2-1; possible D gene TRBD1, 5 bases. Trimming stripped 3 bases from V and 2 bases from J, with 8 bases between. CDR3 length equals 14 residues. Germline V gives CDR1 LNHDA, CDR2 SQIVND (reference sequence). The CDR3, as DNA: TGTGCCAGTAGTATGACAGAGACCTACAATGAGCAGTTCTTC. The encoded protein is CASSMTETYNEQFF.

This chain links TRBV6-1 with TRBJ2-3; 7 bases agree with TRBD2. The CDR3 extends over 13 amino acids. Per germline, CDR1 MNHNS and CDR2 SASEGT. V shed 6 bases and J 5 bases; nucleotides not matched to a gene: 5. CDR3 loop: CASRSGEKDTQYF. The CDR3 DNA sequence: TGTGCCAGCAGAAGCGGGGAGAAAGATACGCAGTATTTT.

The rearrangement joins TRBV7-9 to TRBJ2-5; D possibly corresponds to TRBD2 (6 bases). CDR3 length: 12 amino acids. Germline-derived CDR1 and CDR2 are SEHNR and FQNEAQ (reference sequence). Trimming left V 10 bases short and J 4 bases short, with 13 bases between. In DNA form, the CDR3 reads TGTGCCACGGAGGGCAGGGCAGAGACCCAGTACTTC. Amino acid sequence: CATEGRAETQYF. Variable domain in full (rest from reference TRBV7-9 and TRBJ2-5): DTGVSQNPRHKITKRGQNVTFRCDPISEHNRLYWYRQTLGQGPEFLTYFQNEAQLEKSRLLSDRFSAERPKGSFSTLEIQRTEQGDSAMYLCATEGRAETQYFGPGTRLLVL.

The CDR3: CASSERVAPNYGYTF. In DNA, the CDR3 is TGTGCCAGCAGTGAACGGGTAGCCCCTAACTATGGCTACACCTTC. The rearrangement joins TRBV6-1 to TRBJ1-2; D not resolved. The CDR3 has 15 amino acids. The germline V gene encodes CDR1 MNHNS and CDR2 SASEGT. V lost 2 bases and J lost 0, with 10 bases in between.

The chain combines TRBV7-2 with TRBJ2-5, with 8 bases lining up with TRBD1. From germline, CDR1 is SGHTA and CDR2 FQGNSA. The CDR3 contains 14 residues. Losses at the gene ends were 5 bases for V and 7 bases for J; bases not matched to a gene: 9. The DNA of the CDR3 is TGTGCCAGCAGCCCCTCGACAGGGGTGTGGACCCAGTACTTC. It yields the protein CASSPSTGVWTQYF.

The chain combines TRBV27 with TRBJ2-5, with D perhaps matching TRBD2 (6 bases). Germline V CDR1 and CDR2: MNHEY, SMNVEV (reference sequence). The CDR3 has 15 residues. The germline V and J ends were trimmed by 9 bases and 4 bases, with 21 bases remaining between them. The CDR3 sequence is CASSFTLEGRETQYF. CDR3 bases: TGTGCCAGTAGCTTTACCTTGGAGGGGAGAGAGACCCAGTACTTC.

The chain uses TRBV15 and TRBJ1-5, with D possibly being TRBD1 (6 bases). The V and J ends lost 0 bases and 2 bases respectively, with 23 bases between them. Germline CDR1 and CDR2: LNHNV and YYDKDF (reference sequence). The CDR3 has 20 residues. The CDR3 spells CATSRDHEQGTYIRNQPQHF. CDR3 DNA sequence: TGTGCCACCAGCAGAGATCATGAGCAGGGGACGTATATTCGCAATCAGCCCCAGCATTTT.

This clone has just one count. V gene TRBV5-6 combines with J gene TRBJ2-4; D is possibly TRBD1 (6 bases). The CDR3 spans 15 residues. The V and J ends lost 3 bases and 6 bases respectively, with 16 bases between them. The V gene's germline CDR1 is SGHDT and CDR2 YYEEEE. The CDR3 spells CASSWLGQLLNIQYF. The CDR3 nucleotides read TGTGCCAGCAGCTGGCTAGGACAGTTATTAAACATTCAGTACTTC.

Only one count was recorded for this clone. The V and J genes are TRBV28 and TRBJ2-1; 8 bases agree with TRBD2. V dropped 8 bases and J dropped 7; count of bases not matched to a gene: 10. This CDR3 contains 14 residues. Germline V gives CDR1 MDHEN, CDR2 SYDVKM. In DNA form, the CDR3 reads TGTGCCAGCCGTGGGAGCGGGAGTCGGAATGAGCAGTTCTTC. As protein: CASRGSGSRNEQFF.

The V gene is TRBV10-3, the J gene TRBJ1-4, with D tentatively TRBD1 (5 bases). Trimming cost V 0 bases and J 3 bases, with 8 bases left between them. The CDR3 length is 15 residues. CDR1 and CDR2 (germline): ENHRY, SYGVKD. The CDR3 loop reads CAISESAGANEKLFF. CDR3 nucleotide sequence: TGTGCCATCAGTGAGTCGGCGGGGGCTAATGAAAAACTGTTTTTT.

The chain recombines TRBV15 with TRBJ1-4; maybe TRBD1 (5 bases). V lost 3 bases, J lost 5 bases, and 16 bases lay in between. Germline CDR1 and CDR2: LNHNV and YYDKDF (reference sequence). The CDR3 has 16 amino acids. This CDR3 is CATSRGSGLGNEKLFF. In DNA form, the CDR3 reads TGTGCCACCAGCAGGGGGTCAGGGTTGGGGAATGAAAAACTGTTTTTT.